This record concerns one T cell receptor (beta chain) sequence. Its antigen is unknown. Base qualities are not provided; no much larger clone lies one nucleotide away. From cysteine to phenylalanine, the CDR3 is 9 amino acids long. Solely the CDR3 DNA is kept, with 27 bases framed from the first base. V gives up 7 bases and J gives up 15 bases, and the segment between their germline ends measures 10 bases. CDR1 and CDR2 are read off the germline V gene as ENHRY and SYGVKD. TCR beta CDR3 regions were amplified from RNA transcripts. The TCR CDR3 was subjected to a first round of RT-PCR using the HTBI primer set and the Qiagen OneStep RT-PCR kit. The libraries were constructed in a second round of multiplex PCR and then size-selected and purified. Paired-end sequencing of the libraries was performed with 100 bp reads on an Illumina HiSeq2000. The paper's processing steps were these. Raw data were processed with SOAPnuke, discarding reads with adapters, uncalled bases, mean Phred below 15, or no exact constant-primer or identifier match. COPE v1.2.5 was used to merge the high-quality paired reads, and each unique nucleotide sequence was defined as a clonotype. MiTCR v1.1 was used to align the clonotypes against IMGT TRBV, TRBD and TRBJ reference segments. Analysis was restricted to V-J combinations with a frequency above 0.0001, which covered 98% to 99.2% of repertoires. The TCS score was defined as the ratio of F50 (clonal expansion) to E x V (chaos), calculated using BLOSUM62-based TCRdist between CDR3 peptides within each V-J. Welch's t-statistics and random forest reduced around 510 V-J features to about 12, which were used in a naive Bayes classifier (R e1071). The Morisita-Horn index was used to measure how similar the thyroid and blood repertoires were. In TCRdb, the public reads were trimmed at Q25 with fastp and aligned with MiXCR, with productive beta chains retained. CDR3 protein duplicates are merged, each entry listing the most common genes and DNA. These V and J calls rely on TCRdb rather than the paper's analysis. Counted in this sample were 450,000 to 700,000 distinct CDR3 sequences; 46% of them appeared once. The ten largest make up about 20% of the sample.

This sample is drawn from a study of T cells in Graves' hyperthyroidism and ophthalmopathy (dated by TCRdb to between 2018 and 2021). Broadly, across the study: TCR V-J signatures able to tell the groups apart were searched for in a discovery cohort of some 100 patients, of whom roughly 42 had Graves' ophthalmopathy and around 57 had stable Graves' hyperthyroidism. In more than five Graves' hyperthyroidism patients, the study also compared T-cell repertoires from thyroid tissue with T-cell repertoires from blood. TCR Vbeta CDR3 sequencing of 135 peripheral blood samples (over 40 ophthalmopathy, 75 or so hyperthyroidism and roughly 17 progressor patients) is reported in the paper. After blood sampling, hyperthyroidism patients were treated with methimazole at a starting dose of 30 mg daily, and ophthalmopathy patients were treated with high-dose intravenous methylprednisolone. The 90 or so discovery patients were randomly split 7:3 into training and test sets. An independent validation cohort of around 19 hyperthyroidism patients and 17 patients who later progressed to ophthalmopathy tested prospective prediction of ophthalmopathy. Overall results and qualifications from the work: Sample size was not statistically predetermined, and blinding of investigators to group allocation was not performed. Most expanded thyroid clonotypes (frequency above 0.001) were also detected in blood, a finding suggesting that blood repertoires may reflect thyroid immune responses. During validation, the model predicted progression to ophthalmopathy a median of around six months ahead of onset, with approximately 71% sensitivity and 72% to 85% specificity. A model built on a 13 V-J signature distinguished ophthalmopathy from stable hyperthyroidism, reaching approximately 89% sensitivity and around 81% specificity in cross-validation and 80%/75% in testing.

Patients with uncontrolled infections, other autoimmune diseases, pregnancy or lactation were excluded. Diagnoses relied on clinical symptoms, serum thyroxine and TRAb, thyroid ultrasound and orbital computed tomography. Total RNA was extracted using Trizol reagent, and RNA quality was assessed on an Agilent 2100 Bioanalyzer. Sequenced input: peripheral blood or thyroid tissue (not recorded which). The TCR was taken from an adult woman with Graves' disease, either hyperthyroidism or ophthalmopathy (not recorded which). The V and J genes are TRBV10-3 and TRBJ1-5; no confident D gene assignment can be made. The CDR3 amino acid sequence is: CAIKGPSHF. At the DNA level, the sequence is TGTGCCATCAAAGGGCCCTCGCATTTT.